This T cell receptor (beta chain) was profiled in a study of neurological immune-mediated disorders. Study-wide points: HTLV-1-associated myelopathy led in TCR clonal expansion, while multiple sclerosis ranked lowest, below healthy controls.

Libraries from sorted cells each used about a million CD4+ or CD8+ T cells. Ten or more counts support this clonotype. What it binds is not known. By 5'RACE with 10-nucleotide random UMIs, the cDNA was made. TCRdb re-analysed the 5' RACE reads in MiXCR, keeping a single row per CDR3 protein. The data contain 40,000 to 55,000 distinct CDR3 sequences, over 5.5% of them seen just once; the ten biggest clones take up 1.4% to 1.5%. Germline loops: CDR1 SGHKS, CDR2 YYEKEE (reference sequence). This CDR3 contains 14 residues. V gave up 1 base and J gave up 0 bases, with 4 bases separating them. This TCR was recovered from a woman aged 18-29 years with multiple sclerosis. Input material: CD4+ T cells from blood. The chain links TRBV5-5 to TRBJ2-2; D is unclear. CDR3 sequence (DNA): TGTGCCAGCAGCTTGAGTCCGAACACCGGGGAGCTGTTTTTT. Its translation: CASSLSPNTGELFF.